Listed here is a single TCR beta chain. The antigen is undetermined. The source of the sample is a study of cytomegalovirus exposure and HLA in healthy donors. The study's findings and limits: Rarity marked most TCR sequences, yet some public TCRs occurred in many donors.

Primers: 60 Vbeta forward and 13 Jbeta reverse. The table came from immunoSEQ multiplex PCR; TCRdb's copy has only in-frame clones and leaves some out. The data show around 130,000 clones, with over 80% seen just once and more than 0.9% held by the top ten. The sequence came from a boy aged 5-17 years in good health and CMV-seronegative. Sequenced: PBMCs.

In DNA, the CDR3 is TGTGCCAGCAGCGCGAACAGGGCGGGCGAGCAGTACTTC. Amino acids: CASSANRAGEQYF. This rearrangement joins TRBV9 to TRBJ2-7; tentative D call: TRBD1 (6 bases). V lost 3 bases to trimming and J lost 6 bases, with 13 bases between them. The CDR3 totals 13 residues. The V gene's germline CDR1 is SGDLS and CDR2 YYNGEE.